The next 24 T cell receptor beta chains were all read from a single sample in a study of cytomegalovirus exposure and HLA in healthy donors. The PCR ran on 60 Vbeta and 13 Jbeta primers. Clones were sequenced by immunoSEQ multiplex PCR, and TCRdb holds only the in-frame ones, with some missing. The table shows under 250,000 clones, with 60% to 80% occurring only once. The sequenced sample was PBMCs. These receptor sequences come from a male donor in good health and CMV-seronegative.

The J gene is TRBJ2-1, the V gene TRBV10-3; weak D call: TRBD2 (5 bases). The V gene's germline CDR1 is ENHRY and CDR2 SYGVKD. Trimming took 6 bases from V and 1 from J, leaving 10 bases between them. This CDR3 has 14 amino acids. For the CDR3, the DNA is TGTGCCATCAGCGGCGGGTGGTCCTACAATGAGCAGTTCTTC. Translating it yields CAISGGWSYNEQFF.

The CDR3 loop reads CASSLTREVGYTF. In DNA, the CDR3 is TGTGCCAGCAGTCTAACGCGCGAGGTCGGCTACACCTTC. V gene TRBV27 combines with J gene TRBJ1-2, with D uncertain. The V gene's germline CDR1 is MNHEY and CDR2 SMNVEV (reference sequence). V was pared by 5 bases and J by 8 bases, with 15 bases between. The CDR3 sequence is 13 residues long.

The rearrangement links TRBV30 to TRBJ2-1, with 7 nucleotides matching TRBD1. The CDR3 covers 11 residues. Per the germline V gene, CDR1 is GTSNPN and CDR2 is SVGIG (reference sequence). Trimming at V came to 8 bases and at J to 4 bases, leaving 2 bases not matched to a gene. The CDR3 spells CATDRYNEQFF. The DNA of the CDR3 is TGTGCCACGGACAGGTACAATGAGCAGTTCTTC. Together with reference TRBV30 and TRBJ2-1, the CDR3 gives the full variable domain: SQTIHQWPATLVQPVGSPLSLECTVEGTSNPNLYWYRQAAGRGLQLLFYSVGIGQISSEVPQNLSASRPQDRQFILSSKKLLLSDSGFYLCATDRYNEQFFGPGTRLTVL.

This clone was recorded once. At one end the junction does not follow the germline gene, possibly because of a read error. The rearrangement joins TRBV7-9 to TRBJ2-3, with TRBD2 identical over 8 bases. Germline V CDR1 and CDR2: SEHNR, FQNEAQ (reference sequence). This CDR3 has 19 residues. CDR3 sequence reads: CASSLLRGEGHSSTDMQYF. The CDR3 coding sequence is TGTGCCAGCAGCTTACTGCGGGGGGAGGGCCATTCAAGCACAGATATGCAGTATTTT.

This clone was counted between two and nine times. The chain combines TRBV20-1 with TRBJ2-3, with D possibly being TRBD2 (5 bases). The CDR3 spans 11 residues. V gave up 7 bases and J gave up 3 bases, with 8 bases separating them. Germline V gene sequence: CDR1 DFQATT, CDR2 SNEGSKA (reference sequence). The CDR3 here is CSGRITDTQYF. Here the CDR3 DNA reads TGCAGTGGGAGGATAACAGATACGCAGTATTTT.

This clone has more than one count but fewer than ten. This chain uses TRBV25-1 with TRBJ1-4, with D uncertain. CDR1 is MGHDK and CDR2 is SYGVNS in the germline V gene. Trimming took off 5 bases at V and 0 bases at J, with 10 bases between the two ends. This CDR3 spans 15 amino acids. As DNA, the CDR3 is TGTGCCAGCAGTCCTGGGCTTGCAACTAATGAAAAACTGTTTTTT. Amino acids: CASSPGLATNEKLFF.

The chain joins TRBV5-8 to TRBJ1-5; 7 nucleotides align to TRBD1. The CDR3 consists of 17 residues. Germline-derived CDR1 and CDR2 are SGHTS and YDEGEE. The V segment lost 4 bases and the J segment 5 bases; nucleotides outside the gene matches: 15. The CDR3 bases are TGTGCCAGCAGCATTGGAATTGAGGGGGCACGGGATCAGCCCCAGCATTTT. It codes for CASSIGIEGARDQPQHF.

The chain combines TRBV7-5 with TRBJ1-3; TRBD1 is taken as the D call from the table, unchecked against the DNA. TRBV7-5 is classified as a pseudogene. This CDR3 spans 14 amino acids. This CDR3 is CVRSWGHSGNTIYF. CDR3 nucleotide sequence: TGTGTCAGAAGCTGGGGCCACTCTGGAAACACCATATATTTT.

The V call is TRBV5-4, the J call TRBJ2-6; TRBD1 is a possible D gene (6 bases). The CDR3 totals 14 residues. The V end was cut by 3 bases, the J end by 3 bases, with 7 bases between. Germline values: CDR1 SGHNT, CDR2 YYREEE (reference sequence). The CDR3 region has the DNA TGTGCCAGCAGCTCGGACAGTGGGGCCAACGTCCTGACTTTC. Translating gives CASSSDSGANVLTF. The whole variable domain, filled in from reference TRBV5-4 and TRBJ2-6, reads ETGVTQSPTHLIKTRGQQVTLRCSSQSGHNTVSWYQQALGQGPQFIFQYYREEENGRGNFPPRFSGLQFPNYSSELNVNALELDDSALYLCASSSDSGANVLTFGAGSRLTVL.

This chain links TRBV15 with TRBJ2-3; D is possibly TRBD2 (7 bases). The V end was cut by 0 bases, the J end by 4 bases, with 17 bases between. This CDR3 is built from 17 residues. CDR1 is LNHNV and CDR2 is YYDKDF in the germline V gene (reference sequence). CDR3 nucleotides: TGTGCCACCAGCAGAGATTTTGCGCAGGGGAGGGCAGATACGCAGTATTTT. Translation gives CATSRDFAQGRADTQYF.

This chain joins TRBV7-2 and TRBJ1-3, with 8 bases matching TRBD1. With 3 bases clipped from V and 0 bases from J, the junction kept 4 bases outside the gene matches. CDR1 SGHTA and CDR2 FQGNSA come from the germline V gene. This CDR3 has 16 residues. The CDR3 DNA sequence: TGTGCCAGCAGCTTGGGACAGGCAGACTCTGGAAACACCATATATTTT. Its protein is CASSLGQADSGNTIYF.

The chain couples TRBV6-6 to TRBJ2-1; D is uncertain. CDR3 length: 12 residues. The V end lost 0 bases, the J end lost 7 bases, and 4 bases lay between the germline ends. Germline V gives CDR1 MNHNY, CDR2 SVGAGI (reference sequence). The CDR3 DNA reads as TGTGCCAGCAGTTACTCTAGAAATGAGCAGTTCTTC. Encoded protein: CASSYSRNEQFF.

This rearrangement joins TRBV2 to TRBJ2-7; tentative D call: TRBD2 (6 bases). CDR3 length: 14 residues. Germline values: CDR1 SNHLY, CDR2 FYNNEI. V was cut by 7 bases and J by 3 bases, with 16 bases left in between. The CDR3 loop is CASKPGTHSYEQYF. The DNA of the CDR3 is TGTGCCAGCAAACCGGGGACTCATAGCTACGAGCAGTACTTC.

The genes are TRBV7-2 and TRBJ1-1; the match to TRBD1 covers 9 bases. V trimming: 5 bases; J trimming: 8 bases; junction bases outside the gene matches: 6. The CDR3 spans 13 residues. Germline V gene data show CDR1 as SGHTA and CDR2 as FQGNSA. The CDR3 DNA sequence: TGTGCCAGCAGCACACAGGGGGCCTCGGAAGCTTTCTTT. Translating it yields CASSTQGASEAFF.

The chain combines TRBV28 with TRBJ2-7; D uncertain. In germline, CDR1 is MDHEN, CDR2 SYDVKM. V was trimmed by 5 bases and J by 4 bases, leaving 15 bases between them. The CDR3 runs to 14 residues. As DNA, the CDR3 is TGTGCCAGCAGTCCCACTGTAGCCCTATACGAGCAGTACTTC. As protein: CASSPTVALYEQYF.

This chain uses TRBV7-9 with TRBJ2-5; 14 positions agree with TRBD2. The J call could be wrong; TRBJ2-7 is a better fit for the DNA end. Per germline, CDR1 SEHNR and CDR2 FQNEAQ (reference sequence). The CDR3 totals 17 residues. The DNA of the CDR3 is TGTGCCAGCAGCTTAGGGGGACTAGCGGGAGTGCCCTACGAGCAGTACTTC. Its protein product is CASSLGGLAGVPYEQYF.

This chain joins TRBV6-5 and TRBJ2-7; D might be TRBD2 (6 bases). Trimming stripped 5 bases from V and 3 bases from J, with 14 bases between. There are 14 residues in the CDR3. The germline gives CDR1 MNHEY, CDR2 SVGAGI. CDR3 sequence: CASSTGVGGYEQYF. As DNA, the CDR3 is TGTGCCAGCAGTACCGGGGTCGGGGGCTACGAGCAGTACTTC.

The chain is built from TRBV4-2 and TRBJ2-3; TRBD2 matches at 13 bases. This CDR3 spans 18 amino acids. V dropped 4 bases and J dropped 0; count of bases not matched to a gene: 7. Germline CDR1 and CDR2: LGHNA and YNFKEQ. The CDR3 reads CASSPLGLAGRSTDTQYF. The CDR3 DNA sequence: TGTGCCAGCAGCCCGTTGGGACTAGCGGGGCGTAGCACAGATACGCAGTATTTT.

The chain carries TRBV7-2 and TRBJ2-5; 7 positions agree with TRBD2. CDR1 is SGHTA, CDR2 FQGNSA, per germline. Trimming took 3 bases from V and 5 from J; bases not matched to a gene: 6. CDR3 size: 14 residues. The CDR3 spells CASSLGGSGETQYF. DNA for the CDR3: TGTGCCAGCAGCTTGGGGGGGAGCGGGGAGACCCAGTACTTC. The full variable domain, in which reference TRBV7-2 and TRBJ2-5 provide the parts outside the CDR3, is GAGVSQSPSNKVTEKGKDVELRCDPISGHTALYWYRQSLGQGLEFLIYFQGNSAPDKSGLPSDRFSAERTGGSVSTLTIQRTQQEDSAVYLCASSLGGSGETQYFGPGTRLLVL.

J is TRBJ2-3 and V is TRBV5-1; D call uncertain. V dropped 0 bases and J dropped 6 bases, with 11 bases sitting between them. Germline values: CDR1 SGHRS, CDR2 YFSETQ. The CDR3 runs to 14 residues. Written as DNA, the CDR3 is TGCGCCAGCAGCTTGGACGCGCGCTCCGATACGCAGTATTTT. Its translation: CASSLDARSDTQYF. The full variable domain, rest sourced from reference TRBV5-1 and TRBJ2-3, is KAGVTQTPRYLIKTRGQQVTLSCSPISGHRSVSWYQQTPGQGLQFLFEYFSETQRNKGNFPGRFSGRQFSNSRSEMNVSTLELGDSALYLCASSLDARSDTQYFGPGTRLTVL.

This clone was counted a single time. The gene calls are TRBV6-5 and TRBJ2-5; D possibly corresponds to TRBD1 (6 bases). The CDR3 is 14 residues long. CDR1 is MNHEY and CDR2 is SVGAGI in the germline V gene. V lost 2 bases and J 6 bases, leaving 13 bases between the germline ends. The CDR3 DNA sequence: TGTGCCAGCAGTTACAACAGGGCGGTACAGACCCAGTACTTC. This translates into CASSYNRAVQTQYF.

CDR3 nucleotide sequence: TGTGCCAGCGGGGACAGCTACACAGATACGCAGTATTTT. Its protein is CASGDSYTDTQYF. J is TRBJ2-3 and V is TRBV6-1; 7 positions match TRBD1. The V and J ends lost 8 bases and 2 bases, in that order; junction bases with no gene match: 4. The CDR3 loop spans 13 amino acids. CDR1 and CDR2 from the germline V gene are MNHNS and SASEGT.

This clone was detected once. The gene calls are TRBV7-6 and TRBJ2-1; D is possibly TRBD1 (5 bases). The germline V gene encodes CDR1 SGHVS and CDR2 FNYEAQ. The CDR3 length is 15 residues. Trimming took off 5 bases at V and 0 bases at J, with 11 bases between the two ends. The CDR3 reads CASSRTGSSYNEQFF. The DNA for the CDR3 is TGTGCCAGCAGCCGCACAGGTAGCTCCTACAATGAGCAGTTCTTC.

This clone came up a few times. The genes are TRBV6-4 and TRBJ2-1; 8 bases are shared with TRBD1. The CDR3 consists of 15 residues. V lost 3 bases to trimming and J lost 7 bases; unmatched junction nucleotides: 8. Looked up from germline, CDR1 is MRHNA and CDR2 is SNTAGT. The DNA for the CDR3 is TGTGCCAGCAGTGAATCCCAGGGGGCGGGAAATGAGCAGTTCTTC. Its translation is CASSESQGAGNEQFF.